Listed below are T cell receptor beta chains from one sample, sequenced in a study of cytomegalovirus exposure and HLA in healthy donors. Data came from immunoSEQ multiplex PCR; TCRdb stores just in-frame clones and leaves some out. The sample includes 150,000 or so clones, around 78% of them seen just once. The sequencing sample was made of PBMCs. The source of these receptors is a young woman in good health and CMV-seronegative. The CDR3 runs from the conserved cysteine through the conserved F or W. The order of the fields is V gene, clone size, J gene, D gene, CDR3 protein, CDR3 DNA. D genes are given only for firm matches. For some rows the clone size is stated as once, few or many, or as a class when expanded; others skip it.

TRBV7-9	-	TRBJ1-2	TRBD1	CASSYVGTGDGYTF	TGTGCCAGCAGCTACGTTGGGACAGGGGATGGCTACACCTTC
TRBV18	-	TRBJ2-7	-	CASSPGWVVYEQYF	TGTGCCAGCTCACCGGGCTGGGTCGTTTACGAGCAGTACTTC
TRBV10-3	-	TRBJ2-7	-	CAISGPEGVGSYEQYF	TGTGCCATCAGTGGCCCAGAGGGGGTCGGTTCCTACGAGCAGTACTTC
TRBV7-6	-	TRBJ2-1	-	CASSLAEGRGYNEQFF	TGTGCCAGCAGCCTCGCGGAAGGTCGGGGATACAATGAGCAGTTCTTC
TRBV6-6	-	TRBJ2-5	-	CASSRRTTNQETQYF	TGTGCCAGCAGCCGAAGGACTACCAACCAAGAGACCCAGTACTTC
TRBV18	-	TRBJ1-2	TRBD1	CASSRGGQDFGYIF	TGTGCCAGCTCACGGGGGGGACAGGACTTTGGCTACATCTTC
TRBV9	-	TRBJ2-7	-	CASSGGAGNSHEQYF	TGTGCCAGCAGCGGAGGGGCGGGGAACTCACACGAGCAGTACTTC
TRBV7-2	-	TRBJ2-3	TRBD2	CASSLSWAGGKDTQYF	TGTGCCAGCAGCTTATCGTGGGCGGGAGGAAAAGATACGCAGTATTTT
TRBV9	-	TRBJ1-5	TRBD1	CASSVGTGGSQPQHF	TGTGCCAGCAGCGTCGGGACAGGGGGTTCGCAGCCCCAGCATTTT
TRBV4-1	-	TRBJ1-1	TRBD1	CASSGRTGKNTEAFF	TGCGCCAGCAGCGGGAGGACAGGAAAGAACACTGAAGCTTTCTTT
TRBV30	-	TRBJ2-3	-	CACSTLRSTDTQYF	TGTGCCTGCTCCACCCTACGGTCCACAGATACGCAGTATTTT
TRBV7-8	-	TRBJ1-1	-	CASSLVYGRGTEAFF	TGTGCCAGCAGCTTAGTATACGGAAGGGGGACTGAAGCTTTCTTT
TRBV5-8	once	TRBJ2-5	-	CASSPEGRWVETQYF	TGTGCCAGCAGCCCGGAGGGCCGATGGGTAGAGACCCAGTACTTC
TRBV2	-	TRBJ2-5	-	CASGRKETQYF	TGTGCCAGCGGCAGGAAAGAGACCCAGTACTTC
TRBV25-1	-	TRBJ1-1	-	CASSELSAGNTEAFF	TGTGCCAGCAGTGAGTTGTCGGCGGGGAACACTGAAGCTTTCTTT
TRBV9	-	TRBJ2-7	-	CASSVAGWSEQYF	TGTGCCAGCAGCGTGGCGGGTTGGAGCGAGCAGTACTTC
TRBV15	few	TRBJ2-2	TRBD2	CATSSGTSGGENTGELFF	TGTGCCACCAGCTCCGGGACTAGCGGGGGTGAGAACACCGGGGAGCTGTTTTTT
TRBV7-8	-	TRBJ1-2	TRBD1	CASSTRTGEIRTF	TGTGCCAGCAGCACCCGGACAGGGGAGATACGGACCTTC
TRBV28	few	TRBJ1-2	-	CASSRLGSGDGYGYTF	TGTGCCAGCAGTCGGTTGGGGTCAGGGGATGGTTATGGCTACACCTTC
TRBV4-3	-	TRBJ2-3	-	CASSPVMGSTDTQYF	TGCGCCAGCAGCCCAGTAATGGGCAGCACAGATACGCAGTATTTT
TRBV28	-	TRBJ2-4	TRBD1	CASSQPGQGWYF	TGTGCCAGCAGCCAACCGGGACAGGGGTGGTACTTC
TRBV7-3	-	TRBJ2-4	TRBD1	CASSPQTGAAGNIQYF	TGTGCCAGCAGCCCTCAGACAGGGGCGGCGGGAAACATTCAGTACTTC
TRBV5-4	few	TRBJ1-1	TRBD1	CATGTDTEAFF	TGTGCCACTGGGACAGACACTGAAGCTTTCTTT
TRBV28	-	TRBJ1-4	TRBD1	CASSQTGTGREKLFF	TGTGCCAGCAGCCAAACCGGGACAGGGAGGGAAAAACTGTTTTTT
TRBV6-6	few	TRBJ2-7	TRBD1	CASSPGTGVRYEQYF	TGTGCCAGCAGTCCCGGGACAGGGGTTCGCTACGAGCAGTACTTC
TRBV2	-	TRBJ2-5	TRBD1	CASELQGARETQYF	TGTGCCAGCGAACTCCAGGGGGCGCGGGAGACCCAGTACTTC
TRBV6-5	-	TRBJ1-1	TRBD1	CASSEQGAFTEAFF	TGTGCCAGCAGTGAACAGGGGGCGTTCACTGAAGCTTTCTTT
TRBV4-3	-	TRBJ1-2	-	CASSQGTGNYGYTF	TGCGCCAGCAGCCAAGGCACAGGGAACTATGGCTACACCTTC
TRBV7-2	-	TRBJ2-5	TRBD2	CASSNLAGGETQYF	TGTGCCAGCAGCAATCTAGCGGGAGGGGAGACCCAGTACTTC
TRBV6-5	-	TRBJ2-3	-	CASAMAGPTDTQYF	TGTGCCAGCGCCATGGCGGGGCCGACAGATACGCAGTATTTT
TRBV4-3	-	TRBJ1-2	TRBD1	CVSSQQGGVALDYTF	TGCGTCAGCAGCCAGCAGGGGGGAGTCGCCTTGGACTACACCTTC
TRBV9	few	TRBJ1-2	TRBD1	CAGPGQGYGYTF	TGTGCCGGACCGGGACAGGGCTATGGCTACACCTTC
TRBV7-9	-	TRBJ2-5	-	CASSLAQGSRETQYF	TGTGCCAGCAGCTTAGCGCAGGGGAGCAGGGAGACCCAGTACTTC
TRBV6-5	-	TRBJ2-7	-	CASRPPQGSAYEQYF	TGTGCCAGCAGACCCCCACAGGGATCCGCCTACGAGCAGTACTTC
TRBV6-1	-	TRBJ2-1	-	CASSEASGGEYNEQFF	TGTGCCAGCAGTGAAGCGTCGGGGGGCGAATACAATGAGCAGTTCTTC
TRBV14	-	TRBJ1-4	-	CASSLARHNEKLFF	TGTGCCAGCAGCCTAGCGAGGCACAATGAAAAACTGTTTTTT
TRBV11-3	-	TRBJ2-1	TRBD2	CASSSPTSSSSYNEQFF	TGTGCCAGCAGCTCCCCGACTAGCTCGAGCTCCTACAATGAGCAGTTCTTC
TRBV5-1	few	TRBJ2-2	TRBD2	CASSPVAGGLNTGELFF	TGCGCCAGCAGCCCCGTCGCGGGGGGGCTGAACACCGGGGAGCTGTTTTTT
TRBV7-2	-	TRBJ2-2	TRBD1	CASSFRQGRDTGELFF	TGTGCCAGCAGCTTTCGACAGGGGCGGGACACCGGGGAGCTGTTTTTT
TRBV28	few	TRBJ1-5	TRBD1	CASSAMPGQADSNQPQHF	TGTGCCAGCAGTGCAATGCCGGGACAGGCAGATAGCAATCAGCCCCAGCATTTT
TRBV5-4	-	TRBJ1-4	TRBD1	CASSQQGATEKLFF	TGTGCCAGCAGCCAGCAGGGGGCTACTGAAAAACTGTTTTTT
TRBV29-1	-	TRBJ2-3	-	CSVTPQVFTDTQYF	TGCAGCGTCACCCCACAGGTTTTTACAGATACGCAGTATTTT
TRBV2	-	TRBJ1-5	TRBD1	CASSPDRGMGQPQHF	TGTGCCAGCAGTCCAGACAGGGGTATGGGTCAGCCCCAGCATTTT
TRBV28	-	TRBJ2-7	-	CASSLFSGNVPYEQYF	TGTGCCAGCAGTTTATTTTCAGGGAACGTCCCCTACGAGCAGTACTTC
TRBV5-1	-	TRBJ1-4	-	CASSLAGQGGSKKLFF	TGCGCCAGCAGCTTGGCCGGGCAGGGAGGGTCGAAAAAACTGTTTTTT
TRBV19	few	TRBJ1-2	-	CASRWGERDYGYTF	TGTGCCAGTAGATGGGGGGAAAGAGACTATGGCTACACCTTC
TRBV2	-	TRBJ1-5	-	CASTVVQNNQPQHF	TGTGCCAGCACTGTGGTACAGAACAATCAGCCCCAGCATTTT
TRBV28	-	TRBJ1-2	-	CASSLGQGSYGYTF	TGTGCCAGCAGTTTAGGCCAGGGAAGCTATGGCTACACCTTC
TRBV11-2	few	TRBJ1-5	-	CASSLAPGVNQPQHF	TGTGCCAGCAGCTTAGCCCCAGGGGTTAATCAGCCCCAGCATTTT
TRBV11-2	once	TRBJ1-2	TRBD1	CASSRAGQKRTNYGYTF	TGTGCCAGCTCCCGGGCGGGACAGAAAAGAACCAACTATGGCTACACCTTC